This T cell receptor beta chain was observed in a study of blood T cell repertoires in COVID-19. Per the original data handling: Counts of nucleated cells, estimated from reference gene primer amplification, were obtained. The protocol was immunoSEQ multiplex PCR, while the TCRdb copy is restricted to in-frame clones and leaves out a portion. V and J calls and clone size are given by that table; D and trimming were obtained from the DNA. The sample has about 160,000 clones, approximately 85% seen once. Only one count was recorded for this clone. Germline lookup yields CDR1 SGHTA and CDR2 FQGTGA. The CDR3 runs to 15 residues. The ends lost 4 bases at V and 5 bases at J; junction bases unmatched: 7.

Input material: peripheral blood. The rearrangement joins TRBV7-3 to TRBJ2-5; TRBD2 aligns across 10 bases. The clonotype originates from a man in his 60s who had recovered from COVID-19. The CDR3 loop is CASSSSGGAYETQYF. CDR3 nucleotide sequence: TGTGCCAGCAGCTCAAGCGGGGGGGCCTATGAGACCCAGTACTTC.